The subject of this entry is one T cell receptor beta chain. What it recognizes is unknown. The CDR3 length is 14 residues. The data derive from a study of CXCR3-negative and CXCR3-positive naive CD8 T cells. Study context: Summed over all libraries, TRB reads came to around 130 million, with about 1.5 +/- 0.3 million per library.

TRB cDNA libraries were made by UMI-labeled 5' RACE. TCRdb re-analyzed the 5' RACE reads; it lists each CDR3 protein once, without DNA. The table lists 100,000 to 150,000 distinct CDR3 sequences. Study findings and constraints: When CXCR3-positive naive cells were set against CXCR3-negative naive cells, the former had more hydrophobic TRB CDR3s. Diversity in memory CD8+ cells fell much lower than the comparably high levels seen in both naive subsets. Naive cells, whether CXCR3-negative or CXCR3-positive, had similar TRBV-TRBJ usage, while memory cells differed.

The chain has TRBV12-3 or TRBV12-4 and TRBJ2-1; TCRdb outputs TRBD1, but without DNA this stays unchecked. The clonotype comes from a human donor in good health. Some clones in this sample may be carry-over from other donors' samples. Sequencing was carried out using naive CXCR3- CD8+ T cells from blood. Subset specified: CD45RO-CCR7+CD27+CD95- naive CD8+ T cells lacking CXCR3 (TNR3-). CDR3 region: CASSVQLGDNEQFF.